Listed here is a single TCR beta chain. This record comes from a study of blood T cell repertoires in COVID-19. Study-wide background: Sites across the United States, Italy and Spain contributed samples from acute and convalescent COVID-19. PBMCs, B-cell-depleted T cells, or T cells were the source of the cDNA or gDNA that made up the material.

The V and J ends lost 0 bases and 5 bases respectively, with 13 bases between them. Germline V gene lookup returns CDR1 GTSNPN and CDR2 SVGIG (reference sequence). The CDR3 spans 15 residues. Here immunoSEQ multiplex PCR was the method, and the copy in TCRdb shows in-frame clones only, minus some. The sample carries about 200,000 clones, 75% to 95% recorded once. The sample was peripheral blood. The V and J genes are TRBV30 and TRBJ1-4; no definite D call. This sequence originates from a man aged 45-65 years with acute or convalescent COVID-19. The CDR3 reads CAWSVSGGRNEKLFF. The CDR3 coding sequence is TGTGCCTGGAGTGTATCAGGAGGGAGGAATGAAAAACTGTTTTTT.